The clone carrying this T cell receptor beta chain was observed once. Produced via immunoSEQ multiplex PCR; TCRdb's table is partial and in-frame only. The sample yields some 130,000 clones, around 90% seen once. The data stem from a study of control samples from healthy donors and cancer patients. CDR3 size: 11 residues. Trimming took 7 bases from V and 10 from J, leaving 12 bases between them. Germline CDR1 SGHRS, CDR2 YFSETQ. This TCR was recovered from a man younger than 35 in good health. The gene calls are TRBV5-1 and TRBJ2-1, with D uncertain. Sequenced material: blood. The CDR3 here is CASGSAREQFF. The CDR3 DNA reads as TGCGCCAGCGGCTCGGCTAGGGAGCAGTTCTTC.